This TCR beta chain was obtained from a study of neurological immune-mediated disorders. Study-level information: Multiple sclerosis patients numbered around 35, with about 30 relapsing-remitting and 3 secondary progressive. Whole-study results and caveats: The repertoires of 18 of 34 multiple sclerosis patients were placed by phylogenetic grouping in a single related-CDR3 cluster, which may be a signature. No sharing of CDR3 amino acid sequences was observed among expanded clones across subjects, suggesting private repertoires in all groups.

Synthesis of cDNA was performed by 5'RACE using 10-nucleotide random UMIs. MiXCR was run by TCRdb on the 5' RACE reads, yielding one entry per CDR3 protein. This table holds about 59,000 distinct CDR3 sequences, roughly 3.2% found once. This clonotype was picked up many times. Antigen: not known. The CDR3 has 16 amino acids. The V gene's germline CDR1 is SGHTA and CDR2 FQGNSA. Trimming took 3 bases from V and 5 from J; bases not matched to a gene: 11. The sequenced sample consisted of PBMCs. The chain has TRBV7-2 and TRBJ2-5, with TRBD2 identical over 8 bases. The TCR comes from a woman aged 25 to 45 with multiple sclerosis. The CDR3 DNA reads TGTGCCAGCAGCTTGCGGTTAGCGGGGAGTCGGGAGACCCAGTACTTC. It translates to CASSLRLAGSRETQYF.